This is a list of T cell receptor beta chains from one sample in a study of cytomegalovirus exposure and HLA in healthy donors. The table came from immunoSEQ multiplex PCR; TCRdb's copy has only in-frame clones and leaves some out. Of some 200,000 clones listed, less than 85% are singletons. Sequencing was done on a sample of PBMCs. These TCRs come from a man between 18 and 29 years old in good health and CMV-seronegative. Each CDR3 is given without its conserved first and last residue.

J	V	CDR3
TRBJ2-1	TRBV7-8	ASSNGQGQQF
TRBJ2-7	TRBV4-1	ASSPGLANDNEQY
TRBJ2-3	TRBV5-1	ASSFSNGADTQY
TRBJ2-1	TRBV5-1	ASSPGLAGRGHNEQF
TRBJ2-7	TRBV5-1	ASSLGPRSSYEQY
TRBJ2-5	TRBV2	ASSSSRQGETQY
TRBJ2-1	TRBV5-1	ASSLVLAGGTSYNEQF
TRBJ1-2	TRBV4-1	ASSQVSPSNYGYT
TRBJ1-4	TRBV5-4	ASSPGDGGTNEKLF
TRBJ2-5	TRBV13	ASSSRTDSPYQETQY
TRBJ1-1	TRBV19	ASSIVSGEVGEAF
TRBJ1-5	TRBV30	AWSVQGRGNQPQH
TRBJ2-3	TRBV5-1	ASSRTGSTDTQY
TRBJ2-1	TRBV6-5	ASYSGVGAYNEQF
TRBJ1-1	TRBV7-3	ASSLNSGSAEAF
TRBJ2-1	TRBV27	ASRYLSGSGGEQF
TRBJ2-7	TRBV28	ASNPTPSYEQY
TRBJ2-3	TRBV6-1	ASSEATGTTQY
TRBJ2-5	TRBV11-2	ASSPQETQY
TRBJ1-2	TRBV6-1	ATDSPGQGKYGYT
TRBJ1-1	TRBV5-4	ASRPGTGGPNTEAF
-	TRBV28	ASSLRLAGDRDEQY
TRBJ1-1	TRBV7-9	ASSFNRASSTEAF
TRBJ2-7	TRBV10-3	AIRGQGFHEQY
TRBJ2-2	TRBV7-8	ASSPGLIFTGELF
TRBJ2-3	TRBV15	ATSLAGTDTQY
TRBJ2-5	TRBV7-7	ASSRLAGGQETQY
TRBJ1-5	TRBV30	AWSDGRVGQPQH
TRBJ2-7	TRBV15	ATSRGGVMNEQY
TRBJ2-3	TRBV13	ASSFRPKIGRGADTQY
TRBJ1-3	TRBV28	ASTKAGSGNTIY
TRBJ1-2	TRBV9	ASSVGEGANYGYT
TRBJ2-3	TRBV7-9	ASIGHITDTQY
TRBJ2-7	TRBV5-1	ASSLVFLESGQPYEQY
TRBJ2-1	TRBV4-1	ASSPTSGSYNEQF
TRBJ2-1	TRBV5-1	ASSLVPTGGVGYNEQF
TRBJ2-7	TRBV9	ASSRDRVRHEQY
TRBJ1-5	TRBV4-1	ASSQATGAGQPQH
TRBJ2-1	TRBV28	ASSTKREVINEQF
TRBJ2-2	TRBV6-6	ASSLSGNTGELF
TRBJ1-1	TRBV12-5	ASGLGQGEAF
TRBJ2-1	TRBV11-3	ASSFRTDNEQF
TRBJ2-3	TRBV2	ASRLGLAGADTQY
TRBJ2-1	TRBV6-1	ASSETSGRRSYNEQF
TRBJ2-3	TRBV5-4	ASSSPGGGTDTQY
TRBJ1-1	TRBV28	ASSPWGGPRDTEAF
TRBJ1-5	TRBV28	ASSAGTGVGQPQH
TRBJ1-3	TRBV6-1	ASLDRVSGNTIY
TRBJ2-1	TRBV11-2	ASKIWAQENNEQF
TRBJ2-7	TRBV29-1	SVAQRVSYEQY
TRBJ2-1	TRBV9	ASSPHEAYNEQF
TRBJ2-7	TRBV2	ATAGQISYEQY
TRBJ2-5	TRBV6-1	ASSPRTSGQETQY
TRBJ2-2	TRBV7-2	ASSQDSNTGELF
-	TRBV2	ASKLANPYEQY
TRBJ1-5	TRBV4-2	ASSQDGNQPQH
TRBJ2-2	TRBV5-1	ASSLGEGALF
TRBJ2-1	TRBV4-1	ASSQSELRGGRFYNEQF